This TCR beta chain is drawn from a study of blood T cells in healthy people across ages. Germline loops: CDR1 DFQATT, CDR2 SNEGSKA (reference sequence). This CDR3 contains 15 residues. V lost 3 bases to trimming and J lost 3 bases, with 17 bases between them. The authors ran a second PCR of roughly 6 to 12 cycles using a sample-barcoded 5' primer and a J-beta primer mix. From the 5' RACE reads, TCRdb called clonotypes with MiXCR, one entry per CDR3 protein. The sample carries roughly 860,000 distinct CDR3 sequences, approximately 65% recorded once. The sequence was collected from a man aged 30-40 years in good health. The chain recombines TRBV20-1 with TRBJ1-1; possibly TRBD1 for D (6 bases). Material for sequencing was blood. The CDR3 bases are TGCAGTGCTAGGAGAGGCGGGGGCTCGGACACTGAAGCTTTCTTT. It codes for CSARRGGGSDTEAFF.